A selection of T cell receptor beta chains follows, all from one sample in a study of T cells in Graves' hyperthyroidism and ophthalmopathy. TCRdb re-analysed the multiplex PCR reads in MiXCR, keeping a single row per CDR3 protein. The data contain 550,000 to 700,000 distinct CDR3 sequences, approximately 14% of them singletons. Sequenced sample: blood. These receptors were taken from a woman aged 40 to 50 with Graves' ophthalmopathy. CDR3s include the opening cysteine and the closing phenylalanine or tryptophan. Fields, in order: J gene, D gene, V gene, CDR3 protein. D genes are given only for firm matches.

J gene: TRBJ2-3
D gene: NA
V gene: TRBV12-3/TRBV12-4
CDR3 protein: CASTFTDTQYF

J gene: TRBJ1-2
D gene: NA
V gene: TRBV4-3
CDR3 protein: CASSQGQQSYGYTF

J gene: TRBJ1-1
D gene: NA
V gene: TRBV14
CDR3 protein: CASSQFGVGRNTEAFF

J gene: TRBJ2-5
D gene: TRBD2
V gene: TRBV4-3
CDR3 protein: CASSQLAGVGETQYF

J gene: TRBJ2-7
D gene: NA
V gene: TRBV27
CDR3 protein: CASSHHYDHFSYEQYF

J gene: TRBJ2-7
D gene: TRBD1
V gene: TRBV27
CDR3 protein: CASRKGDSYEQYF

J gene: TRBJ1-2
D gene: NA
V gene: TRBV15
CDR3 protein: CATRRGDGYTF

J gene: TRBJ1-1
D gene: TRBD1
V gene: TRBV28
CDR3 protein: CASSSRTGRPEAFF

J gene: TRBJ1-2
D gene: TRBD1
V gene: TRBV30
CDR3 protein: CAWERTGGYGYTF

J gene: TRBJ2-7
D gene: TRBD2
V gene: TRBV11-2
CDR3 protein: CASSLVAGTSVYEQYF

J gene: TRBJ2-5
D gene: NA
V gene: TRBV7-8
CDR3 protein: CASSGGLILYQETQYF

J gene: TRBJ1-5
D gene: NA
V gene: TRBV2
CDR3 protein: CASSGQTNQPQHF

J gene: TRBJ1-1
D gene: NA
V gene: TRBV30
CDR3 protein: CAWIVGWVANTEAFF

J gene: TRBJ1-2
D gene: TRBD1
V gene: TRBV7-3
CDR3 protein: CASSLTSGQGVYGYTF

J gene: TRBJ2-4
D gene: NA
V gene: TRBV5-1
CDR3 protein: CASSLAPGDIQYF

J gene: TRBJ2-7
D gene: TRBD2
V gene: TRBV6-1
CDR3 protein: CATMSTSGGSRKGSYEQYF

J gene: TRBJ2-5
D gene: NA
V gene: TRBV10-3
CDR3 protein: CAISESVGDGETQYF

J gene: TRBJ2-2
D gene: NA
V gene: TRBV11-2
CDR3 protein: CTSSPKVENTGELFF

J gene: TRBJ2-7
D gene: TRBD2
V gene: TRBV20-1
CDR3 protein: CSAIRTGEGGVSYEQYF

J gene: TRBJ1-1
D gene: NA
V gene: TRBV6-1
CDR3 protein: CASSTRGAEAFF

J gene: TRBJ1-2
D gene: NA
V gene: TRBV20-1
CDR3 protein: CSAYRTTYGYTF

J gene: TRBJ2-4
D gene: TRBD2
V gene: TRBV20-1
CDR3 protein: CSASGGGHLAKNIQYF

J gene: TRBJ1-2
D gene: TRBD1
V gene: TRBV14
CDR3 protein: CASSQSRGYYGYTF

J gene: TRBJ1-2
D gene: TRBD1
V gene: TRBV6-5
CDR3 protein: CASSYSRTGGYGYTF

J gene: TRBJ2-7
D gene: TRBD2
V gene: TRBV13
CDR3 protein: CASSFSPGTSGTPQYF

J gene: TRBJ2-4
D gene: TRBD2
V gene: TRBV28
CDR3 protein: CASSRGGLAGTPAKNIQYF

J gene: TRBJ2-2
D gene: TRBD1
V gene: TRBV9
CDR3 protein: CASSVARQGANTGELFF

J gene: TRBJ2-7
D gene: TRBD1
V gene: TRBV7-8
CDR3 protein: CASSSVAGGSEQYF

J gene: TRBJ1-3
D gene: TRBD1
V gene: TRBV12-3/TRBV12-4
CDR3 protein: CASIRQGAGNTIYF

J gene: TRBJ2-2
D gene: TRBD2
V gene: TRBV6-2/TRBV6-3
CDR3 protein: CATGRGGNTGELFF

J gene: TRBJ2-5
D gene: NA
V gene: TRBV25-1
CDR3 protein: CASSEPGREETQYF

J gene: TRBJ1-5
D gene: NA
V gene: TRBV13
CDR3 protein: CASSLARGTYGNQPQHF

J gene: TRBJ2-5
D gene: NA
V gene: TRBV29-1
CDR3 protein: CSEGTSQETQYF

J gene: TRBJ1-5
D gene: TRBD1
V gene: TRBV4-2
CDR3 protein: CASSQEVTGGWGNQPQHF

J gene: TRBJ2-2
D gene: TRBD2
V gene: TRBV12-3/TRBV12-4
CDR3 protein: CASILAGVTGELFF

J gene: TRBJ1-1
D gene: NA
V gene: TRBV28
CDR3 protein: CASSGLGGNTEAFF

J gene: TRBJ1-2
D gene: NA
V gene: TRBV6-5
CDR3 protein: CATKLMSAGYTF

J gene: TRBJ2-2
D gene: TRBD2
V gene: TRBV11-1
CDR3 protein: CASSYGLAANTGELFF

J gene: TRBJ1-1
D gene: NA
V gene: TRBV20-1
CDR3 protein: CSARDSGDDEAFF

J gene: TRBJ2-1
D gene: NA
V gene: TRBV28
CDR3 protein: CASSPATANSYNEQFF

J gene: TRBJ2-7
D gene: TRBD1
V gene: TRBV6-5
CDR3 protein: CASRTSGTASYEQYF

J gene: TRBJ2-5
D gene: NA
V gene: TRBV7-2
CDR3 protein: CASSPFRRFETQYF

J gene: TRBJ1-1
D gene: NA
V gene: TRBV19
CDR3 protein: CASSIQGLTMNTEAFF

J gene: TRBJ1-1
D gene: NA
V gene: TRBV7-9
CDR3 protein: CASSLGGLDEAFF

J gene: TRBJ2-5
D gene: TRBD1
V gene: TRBV10-3
CDR3 protein: CAISSPGGEETQYF

J gene: TRBJ1-5
D gene: NA
V gene: TRBV19
CDR3 protein: CASSTGPVGRPQHF

J gene: TRBJ2-7
D gene: TRBD2
V gene: TRBV12-3/TRBV12-4
CDR3 protein: CASSFLTSGSSSYEQYF

J gene: TRBJ2-7
D gene: NA
V gene: TRBV20-1
CDR3 protein: CSASAPRGSYEQYF

J gene: TRBJ2-7
D gene: TRBD2
V gene: TRBV28
CDR3 protein: CASSSPGLAGVGEQYF

J gene: TRBJ1-5
D gene: NA
V gene: TRBV11-2
CDR3 protein: CASSLDFSPNQPQHF

J gene: TRBJ1-1
D gene: NA
V gene: TRBV12-3/TRBV12-4
CDR3 protein: CASSLGSLGDTEAFF

J gene: TRBJ2-5
D gene: NA
V gene: TRBV10-3
CDR3 protein: CAISEREGDETQYF

J gene: TRBJ1-1
D gene: NA
V gene: TRBV12-3/TRBV12-4
CDR3 protein: CASSLGGSEAFF